The next 26 T cell receptor beta chains were all read from a single sample in a study of CD8+ T cells in alopecia areata. RNA, once extracted, was reverse transcribed into cDNA for use as the sequencing template. Sequencing was performed with immunoSEQ multiplex PCR; in TCRdb, only in-frame clones are kept and a portion is missing. The sample contains roughly 180,000 clones, roughly three fifths of which appear only once. Described treatment: oral pan-JAK inhibitor, 5-10 mg twice daily. The sequencing here drew on CD4+ T cells sorted from blood, taken at week 4, from a patient treated with tofacitinib. The receptor source for this set is a human donor with alopecia areata.

The J gene is TRBJ1-1, the V gene TRBV7-6; TRBD1 matches at 7 bases. CDR3 length: 14 amino acids. V lost 5 bases, J lost 1 base, and 4 bases stayed unmatched. Germline lookup yields CDR1 SGHVS and CDR2 FNYEAQ. The CDR3 coding sequence is TGTGCCAGCAGCCTGTGGACAGGGAACACTGAAGCTTTCTTT. Protein product: CASSLWTGNTEAFF.

The rearrangement joins TRBV4-2 to TRBJ1-2; the match to TRBD1 covers 7 bases. The J segment lost 1 base and the V segment lost 0 bases, leaving 5 bases of the junction unmatched. Germline values: CDR1 LGHNA, CDR2 YNFKEQ. The CDR3 length is 16 residues. In DNA form, the CDR3 reads TGTGCCAGCAGCCAAGAGTCCAGGGGGTATAACTATGGCTACACCTTC. Translated: CASSQESRGYNYGYTF.

This clone was found a few times. The rearrangement uses TRBV7-9 and TRBJ1-1; no reliable D call. V was pared by 1 base and J by 3 bases, with 6 bases between. This CDR3 has 13 amino acids. Germline V gene lookup returns CDR1 SEHNR and CDR2 FQNEAQ (reference sequence). CDR3: CASSLEGHTEAFF. The CDR3 bases are TGTGCCAGCAGCTTAGAAGGGCACACTGAAGCTTTCTTT.

The chain carries TRBV4-1 and TRBJ2-1; 8 bases fit TRBD1. Per the germline V gene, CDR1 is MGHRA and CDR2 is YSYEKL. This CDR3 spans 16 amino acids. V dropped 1 base and J dropped 7; count of bases not matched to a gene: 9. CDR3 protein: CASSQGGTGKGNEQFF. CDR3 DNA: TGCGCCAGCAGCCAAGGTGGGACAGGAAAGGGGAATGAGCAGTTCTTC.

The chain couples TRBV30 to TRBJ2-2; a weak D match, TRBD1 (6 bases). The CDR3 is 13 residues long. CDR1 and CDR2 from the germline V gene are GTSNPN and SVGIG (reference sequence). Trimming left V 4 bases short and J 8 bases short, with 14 bases between. The CDR3 loop is CAWTSQGRGELFF. For the CDR3, the DNA is TGTGCCTGGACTTCACAGGGCAGGGGGGAGCTGTTTTTT.

The chain carries TRBV30 and TRBJ1-3; 7 bases match TRBD1. Germline CDR1 GTSNPN, CDR2 SVGIG (reference sequence). The CDR3 extends over 14 amino acids. The CDR3 loop reads CATTGVSAGNTIYF. The CDR3 nucleotides read TGTGCAACCACAGGGGTATCGGCCGGAAACACCATATATTTT.

The gene calls are TRBV25-1 and TRBJ1-4; D ambiguous. In germline, CDR1 is MGHDK, CDR2 SYGVNS. CDR3 length: 11 amino acids. With 2 bases removed from V and 11 bases from J, the gap between germline ends came to 6 bases. The CDR3 nucleotides read TGTGCCAGCAGTGAAGTGGATAAACTGTTTTTT. This gives the protein CASSEVDKLFF.

This chain links TRBV29-1 with TRBJ1-1; D gene uncertain. V was pared by 4 bases and J by 5 bases, with 23 bases between. The CDR3 extends over 16 amino acids. Per germline, CDR1 SQVTM and CDR2 ANQGSEA. The CDR3: CSVAPLRVARTTEAFF. The DNA of the CDR3 is TGCAGCGTTGCCCCCCTTAGGGTAGCACGAACAACTGAAGCTTTCTTT.

V gene TRBV30 combines with J gene TRBJ2-7; tentatively, D is TRBD1 (6 bases). This CDR3 has 13 residues. Looked up from germline, CDR1 is GTSNPN and CDR2 is SVGIG (reference sequence). V shed 2 bases and J shed 6 bases, with 14 bases lying between them. The CDR3 spells CAWSHRVLGEQYF. CDR3 DNA sequence: TGTGCCTGGAGTCACAGGGTATTGGGCGAGCAGTACTTC.

The V call is TRBV30, the J call TRBJ1-1; D uncertain. Per the germline V gene, CDR1 is GTSNPN and CDR2 is SVGIG (reference sequence). This CDR3 has 14 residues. The germline V and J ends were trimmed by 4 bases and 0 bases, with 12 bases remaining between them. The CDR3 DNA reads TGTGCCTGGATGAGAGGGATTGTGAACACTGAAGCTTTCTTT. Protein: CAWMRGIVNTEAFF.

V usage is TRBV2 and J usage is TRBJ2-5, with D possibly being TRBD2 (6 bases). Germline CDR1 reads SNHLY; CDR2 reads FYNNEI. The CDR3 consists of 11 residues. Trimming stripped 7 bases from V and 7 bases from J, with 10 bases between. CDR3 sequence: CASTGERTQYF. CDR3 sequence (DNA): TGTGCCAGCACGGGGGAAAGGACCCAGTACTTC.

The gene calls are TRBV6-1 and TRBJ2-7; D is perhaps TRBD1 or TRBD2 (5 bases each). Trimming took 2 bases from V and 2 from J, leaving 10 bases between them. There are 14 residues in the CDR3. Germline CDR1 is MNHNS and CDR2 is SASEGT. CDR3 residues: CASSESGTAYEQYF. The CDR3 DNA follows: TGTGCCAGCAGTGAATCAGGGACGGCCTACGAGCAGTACTTC.

This clone was picked up a small number of times. The chain is built from TRBV10-3 and TRBJ1-4; 10 nucleotides match TRBD1. V gave up 6 bases and J gave up 6 bases; unmatched junction bases: 4. This CDR3 contains 14 residues. Germline-derived CDR1 and CDR2 are ENHRY and SYGVKD. The CDR3 DNA follows: TGTGCCATCAGCCCCGGGACAGGGGATGAAAAACTGTTTTTT. Amino acid sequence: CAISPGTGDEKLFF.

This rearrangement joins TRBV10-3 to TRBJ2-5; a possible D gene is TRBD1 (5 bases). V was cut by 6 bases and J by 2 bases, with 10 bases left in between. CDR1 and CDR2 from the germline V gene are ENHRY and SYGVKD. The CDR3 sequence is 13 residues long. As DNA, the CDR3 is TGTGCCATCAGGCAGAGACAGCAAGAGACCCAGTACTTC. Its translation is CAIRQRQQETQYF.

The genes are TRBV5-1 and TRBJ2-2, with D perhaps assigned TRBD1 or TRBD2 (5 bases each). The CDR3 is 15 residues long. Trimming left V 8 bases short and J 0 bases short, with 14 bases between. The V gene's germline CDR1 is SGHRS and CDR2 YFSETQ. The CDR3 bases are TGCGCCAGTAACGCCGGGACGGCGAACACCGGGGAGCTGTTTTTT. Translated: CASNAGTANTGELFF. The whole variable domain, remainder taken from reference TRBV5-1 and TRBJ2-2, is KAGVTQTPRYLIKTRGQQVTLSCSPISGHRSVSWYQQTPGQGLQFLFEYFSETQRNKGNFPGRFSGRQFSNSRSEMNVSTLELGDSALYLCASNAGTANTGELFFGEGSRLTVL.

The chain uses TRBV6-5 and TRBJ2-2; 8 bases map to TRBD1. Unmatched junction bases numbered 0, after V lost 6 bases and J lost 6 bases. This CDR3 spans 12 amino acids. Germline V gives CDR1 MNHEY, CDR2 SVGAGI. CDR3 DNA sequence: TGTGCCAGCAGGGGACAGGCCGGGGAGCTGTTTTTT. This translates into CASRGQAGELFF.

The gene calls are TRBV5-1 and TRBJ1-5; tentative D call: TRBD1 (6 bases). V was trimmed by 4 bases and J by 3 bases, leaving 11 bases between them. This CDR3 comprises 14 residues. Germline V gene sequence: CDR1 SGHRS, CDR2 YFSETQ. CDR3 loop: CASSLDSYNQPQHF. The CDR3 DNA follows: TGCGCCAGCAGCCTGGACAGTTACAATCAGCCCCAGCATTTT.

This chain links TRBV29-1 with TRBJ2-2; D not certain. CDR1 and CDR2 from the germline V gene are SQVTM and ANQGSEA. This CDR3 region has 13 residues. V lost 3 bases and J lost 4, with 9 bases in between. CDR3 nucleotides: TGCAGCGTTGATATAGCCTTCACCGGGGAGCTGTTTTTT. Translation gives CSVDIAFTGELFF.

The chain combines TRBV2 with TRBJ2-6, with D perhaps TRBD1 (6 bases). The CDR3 has 14 amino acids. In germline, CDR1 is SNHLY, CDR2 FYNNEI. V was pared by 8 bases and J by 4 bases, with 12 bases between. The CDR3 reads CASQGRAGANVLTF. In DNA, the CDR3 is TGTGCCAGCCAGGGGCGAGCCGGGGCCAACGTCCTGACTTTC. The whole variable domain, remainder taken from reference TRBV2 and TRBJ2-6, is EPEVTQTPSHQVTQMGQEVILRCVPISNHLYFYWYRQILGQKVEFLVSFYNNEISEKSEIFDDQFSVERPDGSNFTLKIRSTKLEDSAMYFCASQGRAGANVLTFGAGSRLTVL.

The J gene is TRBJ1-4, the V gene TRBV9; the D gene is possibly TRBD1 (6 bases). This CDR3 is 14 amino acids long. Germline CDR1 is SGDLS and CDR2 is YYNGEE. With 7 bases removed from V and 8 bases from J, the gap between germline ends came to 18 bases. CDR3 DNA sequence: TGTGCCAGCTCACTTGGGGGGGCTGGCGAAAAACTGTTTTTT. It specifies CASSLGGAGEKLFF.

CDR3: CASSPGQGLSQPQHF. CDR3 in DNA: TGTGCCAGCAGTCCGGGACAGGGTCTTTCTCAGCCCCAGCATTTT. The V call is TRBV2, the J call TRBJ1-5; 9 nucleotides match TRBD1. The CDR3 runs to 15 residues. The V segment lost 5 bases and the J segment 6 bases; nucleotides outside the gene matches: 8. Germline V lookup: CDR1 SNHLY, CDR2 FYNNEI. Full variable domain (rest looked up from reference TRBV2 and TRBJ1-5): EPEVTQTPSHQVTQMGQEVILRCVPISNHLYFYWYRQILGQKVEFLVSFYNNEISEKSEIFDDQFSVERPDGSNFTLKIRSTKLEDSAMYFCASSPGQGLSQPQHFGDGTRLSIL.

This clone was counted a few times. The chain joins TRBV29-1 to TRBJ2-2; D is possibly TRBD2 (6 bases). The CDR3 has 13 residues. Germline-derived CDR1 and CDR2 are SQVTM and ANQGSEA. The V end was cut by 6 bases, the J end by 7 bases, with 15 bases between. CDR3 bases: TGCAGCGTCGGGGGACTCCCGGACGGGGAGCTGTTTTTT. As protein: CSVGGLPDGELFF.

This chain joins TRBV30 and TRBJ2-5, with D perhaps TRBD1 or TRBD2 (5 bases each). Germline V gene lookup returns CDR1 GTSNPN and CDR2 SVGIG (reference sequence). CDR3 length: 15 residues. The V and J ends lost 1 base and 4 bases respectively, with 16 bases between them. CDR3 loop: CAWSGGQRRLETQYF. The CDR3 nucleotides are TGTGCCTGGAGTGGGGGCCAGCGGAGATTAGAGACCCAGTACTTC.

This clone was seen a single time. The V and J genes are TRBV25-1 and TRBJ1-6; 8 bases align to TRBD1. Germline CDR1 and CDR2: MGHDK and SYGVNS. The junction had 3 bases not matched to a gene; V was cut back by 6 bases and J by 8 bases. CDR3 size: 13 residues. The CDR3 reads CASRDRVDSPLHF. CDR3 nucleotide sequence: TGTGCCAGCAGGGACAGGGTGGATTCACCCCTCCACTTT.

This clone was observed once. This chain uses TRBV2 with TRBJ2-5; weak D call: TRBD2 (5 bases). The CDR3 length is 13 residues. CDR1 SNHLY and CDR2 FYNNEI come from the germline V gene. The V end lost 0 bases, the J end lost 7 bases, and 9 bases lay between the germline ends. The chain's CDR3 is CASSEAHRGTQYF. DNA of the CDR3: TGTGCCAGCAGTGAAGCGCACCGGGGGACCCAGTACTTC.

The table lists this clone with a few counts. V and J are TRBV10-3 and TRBJ1-1, with D hard to call. Germline lookup yields CDR1 ENHRY and CDR2 SYGVKD. The V gene lost 6 bases and the J gene lost 4 bases, with 12 bases spanning the gap. This CDR3 comprises 13 residues. The CDR3 nucleotides read TGTGCCATCAGGGGTTCCGCGCGCACTGAAGCTTTCTTT. Translated, it gives CAIRGSARTEAFF.